Each of the 7 T cell receptor beta chains below was sequenced from the same sample in a study of Tregs in tolerant kidney transplant recipients. TCRdb keeps only in-frame clones here, not all; method: immunoSEQ multiplex PCR. The table shows about 240,000 clones, with roughly four fifths occurring only once. The sequencing input was CD4+ T cells from blood. The receptors stem from a human donor in good health.

The chain has TRBV30 and TRBJ1-3; D unclear. The length of the CDR3 is 14 residues. Trimming took off 8 bases at V and 0 bases at J, with 14 bases between the two ends. CDR1 and CDR2 from the germline V gene are GTSNPN and SVGIG (reference sequence). Here the CDR3 DNA reads TGTGCCGTTTTCCCCAGGAGCTCTGGAAACACCATATATTTT. Protein product: CAVFPRSSGNTIYF.

The genes are TRBV27 and TRBJ2-3; 12 bases agree with TRBD2. V dropped 6 bases and J dropped 4; count of bases not matched to a gene: 14. Looked up from germline, CDR1 is MNHEY and CDR2 is SMNVEV (reference sequence). The CDR3 has 18 amino acids. CDR3 nucleotides: TGTGCCAGCAGAGACCTAGCGGGAGGGCCGTTTTGGGCAGATACGCAGTATTTT. Its translation is CASRDLAGGPFWADTQYF.

The chain employs TRBV6-1 and TRBJ1-4; D remains ambiguous. V was clipped by 5 bases and J by 1 base, with 8 bases between them. This CDR3 contains 14 residues. CDR1 and CDR2 (germline): MNHNS, SASEGT. The CDR3 nucleotides read TGTGCCAGCAGTTTAAGAGGAACTAATGAAAAACTGTTTTTT. Amino acid sequence: CASSLRGTNEKLFF.

The rearrangement joins TRBV2 to TRBJ2-3; no firm D call. The CDR3 is 13 residues long. Germline V lookup: CDR1 SNHLY, CDR2 FYNNEI. V was trimmed by 2 bases and J by 3 bases, leaving 6 bases between them. The CDR3 DNA is TGTGCCAGCAGTGAACGCGTGACAGATACGCAGTATTTT. Amino acid sequence: CASSERVTDTQYF.

The chain has TRBV6-1 and TRBJ2-7; D is possibly TRBD2 (6 bases). Germline CDR1 reads MNHNS; CDR2 reads SASEGT. The CDR3 is 14 amino acids. V shed 6 bases and J shed 0 bases, with 12 bases lying between them. The CDR3 reads CASRRGSSSYEQYF. The DNA for the CDR3 is TGTGCCAGCAGGCGGGGTTCGAGCTCCTACGAGCAGTACTTC.

J is TRBJ1-1 and V is TRBV4-1; D is undetermined. Germline V gene lookup returns CDR1 MGHRA and CDR2 YSYEKL. The V gene lost 4 bases and the J gene lost 4 bases, with 19 bases spanning the gap. CDR3 length: 16 amino acids. In DNA form, the CDR3 reads TGCGCCAGCAGCCCCTCCTTTGTGCCCTTTATCACTGAAGCTTTCTTT. Protein: CASSPSFVPFITEAFF.

The rearrangement uses TRBV18 and TRBJ2-5; TRBD1 agrees at 8 bases. The ends lost 4 bases at V and 6 bases at J; junction bases unmatched: 4. The CDR3 spans 13 residues. Germline V gives CDR1 KGHSH, CDR2 LQKENI. CDR3: CASSRDRWQTQYF. CDR3 DNA sequence: TGTGCCAGCTCACGGGACAGGTGGCAGACCCAGTACTTC.